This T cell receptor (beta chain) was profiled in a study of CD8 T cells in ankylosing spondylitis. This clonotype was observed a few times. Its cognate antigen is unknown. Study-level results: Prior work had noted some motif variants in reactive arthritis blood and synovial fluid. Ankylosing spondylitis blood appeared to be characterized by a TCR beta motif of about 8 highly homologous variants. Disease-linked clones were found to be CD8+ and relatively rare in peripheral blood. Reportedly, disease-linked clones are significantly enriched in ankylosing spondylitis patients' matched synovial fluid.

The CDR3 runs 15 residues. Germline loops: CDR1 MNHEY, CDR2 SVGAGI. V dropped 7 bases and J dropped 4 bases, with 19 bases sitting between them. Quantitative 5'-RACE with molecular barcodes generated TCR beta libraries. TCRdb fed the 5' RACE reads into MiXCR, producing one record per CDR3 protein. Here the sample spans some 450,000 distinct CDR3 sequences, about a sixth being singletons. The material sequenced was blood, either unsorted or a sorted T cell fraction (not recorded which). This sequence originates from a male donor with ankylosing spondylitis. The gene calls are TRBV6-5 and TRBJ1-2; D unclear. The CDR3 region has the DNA TGTGCCAGCATTTCCCCTCGGGAAGGACCCTATGGCTACACCTTC. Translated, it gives CASISPREGPYGYTF.